The source of this T cell receptor beta chain is a study of blood T cells in healthy people across ages. Germline V gene sequence: CDR1 SGHKS, CDR2 YYEKEE (reference sequence). This CDR3 has 16 residues. Germline trimming cut 0 bases from V and 7 bases from J; bases unmatched to any gene: 12. A second PCR, run for roughly 7 to 11 cycles, used a sample-barcoded 5' primer plus a J-beta primer mix. TCRdb reprocessed the 5' RACE reads via MiXCR and lists one record per CDR3 protein. The data show fewer than 1,000,000 distinct CDR3 sequences, around two fifths seen once. The TCR sequence derives from a man aged 55-75 years in good health. This sequence joins TRBV5-5 and TRBJ2-7; TRBD1 aligns across 8 bases. Material for sequencing was blood. The CDR3 nucleotides read TGTGCCAGCAGCTTGGGGGCTGACAGGGGACTGGGAGAGCAGTACTTC. This translates into CASSLGADRGLGEQYF.